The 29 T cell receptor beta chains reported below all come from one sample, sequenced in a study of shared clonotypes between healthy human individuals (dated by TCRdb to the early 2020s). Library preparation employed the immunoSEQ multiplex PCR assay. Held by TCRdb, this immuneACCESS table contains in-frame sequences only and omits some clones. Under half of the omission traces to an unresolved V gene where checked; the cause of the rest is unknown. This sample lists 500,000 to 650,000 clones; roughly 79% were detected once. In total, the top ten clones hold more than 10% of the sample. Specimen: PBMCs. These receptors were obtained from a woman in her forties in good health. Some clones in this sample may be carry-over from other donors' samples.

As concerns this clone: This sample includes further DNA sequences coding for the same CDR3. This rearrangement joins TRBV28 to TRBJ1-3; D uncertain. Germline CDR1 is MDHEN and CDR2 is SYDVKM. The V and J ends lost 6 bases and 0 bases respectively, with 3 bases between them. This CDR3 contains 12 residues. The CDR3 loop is CASSLSGNTIYF. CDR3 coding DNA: TGTGCCAGCAGCCTCTCTGGAAACACCATATATTTT.

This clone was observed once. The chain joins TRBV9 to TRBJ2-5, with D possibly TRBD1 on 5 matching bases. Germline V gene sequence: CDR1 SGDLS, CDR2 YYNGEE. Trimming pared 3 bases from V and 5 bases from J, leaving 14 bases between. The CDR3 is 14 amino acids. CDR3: CASSASGLSETQYF. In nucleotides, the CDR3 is TGTGCCAGCAGCGCCTCAGGGCTTTCGGAGACCCAGTACTTC.

CDR3 sequence reads: CASSPGQGRTEAFF. Written as DNA, the CDR3 is TGCGCCAGCAGCCCGGGACAGGGTCGGACTGAAGCTTTCTTT. The chain joins TRBV5-1 to TRBJ1-1, with TRBD1 matching 9 bases. The length of the CDR3 is 14 residues. V gave up 4 bases and J gave up 5 bases; unmatched junction bases: 6. Germline V CDR1 and CDR2: SGHRS, YFSETQ.

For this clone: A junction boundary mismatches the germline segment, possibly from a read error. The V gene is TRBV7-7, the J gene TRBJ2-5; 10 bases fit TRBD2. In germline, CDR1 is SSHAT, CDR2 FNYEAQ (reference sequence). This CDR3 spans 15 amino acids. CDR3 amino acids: CASSLVLAGEETQYF. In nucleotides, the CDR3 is TGTGCTAGCAGCTTAGTCCTAGCGGGAGAAGAGACCCAGTACTTC.

This chain's CDR3 is CAWMTGGAGTEAFF. CDR3 nucleotides: TGTGCCTGGATGACAGGGGGCGCGGGTACTGAAGCTTTCTTT. The chain carries TRBV30 and TRBJ1-1, with 10 positions matching TRBD1. There are 14 residues in the CDR3. V lost 4 bases to trimming and J lost 5 bases; unmatched junction nucleotides: 7. Germline assignment: CDR1 GTSNPN and CDR2 SVGIG (reference sequence). The variable domain in full, completed from reference TRBV30 and TRBJ1-1, reads SQTIHQWPATLVQPVGSPLSLECTVEGTSNPNLYWYRQAAGRGLQLLFYSVGIGQISSEVPQNLSASRPQDRQFILSSKKLLLSDSGFYLCAWMTGGAGTEAFFGQGTRLTVV.

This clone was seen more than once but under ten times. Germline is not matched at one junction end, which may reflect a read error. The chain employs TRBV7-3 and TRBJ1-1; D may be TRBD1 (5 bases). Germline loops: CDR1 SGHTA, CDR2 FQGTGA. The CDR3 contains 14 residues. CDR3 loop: CASSLGTMNTETFF. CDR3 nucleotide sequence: TGTGCCAGCAGCTTAGGGACGATGAACACTGAAACTTTCTTT.

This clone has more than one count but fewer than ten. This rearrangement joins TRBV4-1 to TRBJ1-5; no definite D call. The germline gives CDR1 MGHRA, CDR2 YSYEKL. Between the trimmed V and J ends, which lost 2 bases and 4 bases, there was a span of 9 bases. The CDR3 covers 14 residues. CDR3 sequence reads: CASSQRGVNQPQHF. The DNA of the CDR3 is TGCGCCAGCAGCCAACGCGGGGTTAATCAGCCCCAGCATTTT.

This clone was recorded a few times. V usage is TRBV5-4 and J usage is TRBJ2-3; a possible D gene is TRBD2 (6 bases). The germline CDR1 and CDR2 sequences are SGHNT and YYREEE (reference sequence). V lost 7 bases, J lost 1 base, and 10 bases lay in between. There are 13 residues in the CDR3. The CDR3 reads CASRASGTDTQYF. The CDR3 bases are TGTGCCAGCCGGGCTAGCGGCACAGATACGCAGTATTTT.

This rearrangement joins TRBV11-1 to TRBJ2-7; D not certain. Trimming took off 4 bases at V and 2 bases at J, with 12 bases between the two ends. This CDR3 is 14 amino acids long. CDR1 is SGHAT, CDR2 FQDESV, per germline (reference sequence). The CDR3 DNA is TGTGCCAGCAGCTCGTTAGGGAAAACCTACGAGCAGTACTTC. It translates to CASSSLGKTYEQYF.

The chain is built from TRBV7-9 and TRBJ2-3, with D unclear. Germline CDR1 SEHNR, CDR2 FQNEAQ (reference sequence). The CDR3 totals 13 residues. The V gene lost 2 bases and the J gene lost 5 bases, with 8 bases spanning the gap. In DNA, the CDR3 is TGTGCCAGCAGCTTACGGAGTATAGATACGCAGTATTTT. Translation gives CASSLRSIDTQYF.

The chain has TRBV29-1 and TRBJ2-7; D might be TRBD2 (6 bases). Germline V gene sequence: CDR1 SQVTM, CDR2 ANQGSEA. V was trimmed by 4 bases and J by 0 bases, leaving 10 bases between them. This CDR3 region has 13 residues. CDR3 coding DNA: TGCAGCGTTGTTAACGGGAGCTCCTACGAGCAGTACTTC. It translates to CSVVNGSSYEQYF.

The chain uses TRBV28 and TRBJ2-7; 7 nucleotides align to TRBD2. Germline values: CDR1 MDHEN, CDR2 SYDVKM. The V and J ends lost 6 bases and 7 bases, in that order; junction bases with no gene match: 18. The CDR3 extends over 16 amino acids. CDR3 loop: CASSPPEGAGLWEQYF. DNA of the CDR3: TGTGCCAGCAGCCCTCCCGAAGGAGCGGGATTATGGGAGCAGTACTTC.

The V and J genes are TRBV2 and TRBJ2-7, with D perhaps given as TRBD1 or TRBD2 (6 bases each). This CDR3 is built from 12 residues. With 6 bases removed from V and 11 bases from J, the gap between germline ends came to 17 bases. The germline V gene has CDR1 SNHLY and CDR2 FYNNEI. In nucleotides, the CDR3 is TGTGCCAGCAGCCCTGACGGGGGCTGGGAGTACTTC. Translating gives CASSPDGGWEYF.

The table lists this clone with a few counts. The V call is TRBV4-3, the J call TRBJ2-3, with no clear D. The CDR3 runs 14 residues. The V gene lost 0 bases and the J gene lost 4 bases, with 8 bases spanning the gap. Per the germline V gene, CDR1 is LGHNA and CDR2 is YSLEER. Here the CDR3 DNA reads TGCGCCAGCAGCCAAGATGCTAGATCAGATACGCAGTATTTT. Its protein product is CASSQDARSDTQYF.

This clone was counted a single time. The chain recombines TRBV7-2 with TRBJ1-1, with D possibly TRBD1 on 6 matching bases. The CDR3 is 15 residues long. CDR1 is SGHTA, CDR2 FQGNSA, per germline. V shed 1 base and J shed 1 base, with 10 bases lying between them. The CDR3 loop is CASSLVGQSNTEAFF. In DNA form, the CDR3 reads TGTGCCAGCAGCTTAGTTGGACAGTCGAACACTGAAGCTTTCTTT.

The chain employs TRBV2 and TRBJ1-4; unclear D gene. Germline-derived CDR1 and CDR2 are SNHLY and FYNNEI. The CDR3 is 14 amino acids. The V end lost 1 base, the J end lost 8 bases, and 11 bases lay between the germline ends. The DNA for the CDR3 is TGTGCCAGCAGTGAAGTGTTGCTTGGCGAAAAACTGTTTTTT. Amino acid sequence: CASSEVLLGEKLFF.

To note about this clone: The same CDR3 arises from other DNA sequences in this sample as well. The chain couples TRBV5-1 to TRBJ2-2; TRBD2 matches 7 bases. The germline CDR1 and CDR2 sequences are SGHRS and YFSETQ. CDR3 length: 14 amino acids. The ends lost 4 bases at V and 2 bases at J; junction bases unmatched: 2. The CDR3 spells CASSPGLNTGELFF. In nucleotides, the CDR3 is TGCGCCAGCAGCCCGGGACTAAACACCGGGGAGCTGTTTTTT.

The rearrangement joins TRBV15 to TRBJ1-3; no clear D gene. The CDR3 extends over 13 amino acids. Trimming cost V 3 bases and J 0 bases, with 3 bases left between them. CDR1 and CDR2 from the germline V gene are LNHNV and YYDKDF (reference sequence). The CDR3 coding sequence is TGTGCCACCAGCAGGGACTCTGGAAACACCATATATTTT. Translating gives CATSRDSGNTIYF.

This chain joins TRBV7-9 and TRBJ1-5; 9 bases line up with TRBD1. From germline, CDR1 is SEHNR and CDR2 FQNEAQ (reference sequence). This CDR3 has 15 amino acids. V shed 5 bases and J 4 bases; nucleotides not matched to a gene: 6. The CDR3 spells CASSQTGTGNQPQHF. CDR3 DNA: TGTGCCAGCAGCCAAACCGGGACAGGGAATCAGCCCCAGCATTTT.

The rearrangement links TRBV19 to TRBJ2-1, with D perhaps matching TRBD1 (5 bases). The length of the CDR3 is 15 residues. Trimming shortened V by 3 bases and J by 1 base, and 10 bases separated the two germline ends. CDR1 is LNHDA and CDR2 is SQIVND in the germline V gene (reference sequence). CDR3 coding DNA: TGTGCCAGTAGTATGGGGCGGAGATCCTACAATGAGCAGTTCTTC. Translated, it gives CASSMGRRSYNEQFF.

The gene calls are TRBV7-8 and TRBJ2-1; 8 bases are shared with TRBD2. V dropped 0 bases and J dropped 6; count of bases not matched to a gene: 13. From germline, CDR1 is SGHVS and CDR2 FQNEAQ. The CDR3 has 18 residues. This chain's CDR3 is CASSLAPPSASGFNEQFF. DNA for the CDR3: TGTGCCAGCAGCTTAGCCCCTCCCTCGGCTAGCGGGTTCAATGAGCAGTTCTTC.

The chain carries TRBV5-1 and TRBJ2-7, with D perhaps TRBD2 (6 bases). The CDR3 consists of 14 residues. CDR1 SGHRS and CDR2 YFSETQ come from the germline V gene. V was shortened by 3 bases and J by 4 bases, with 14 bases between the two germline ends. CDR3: CASSSGLQGYEQYF. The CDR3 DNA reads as TGCGCCAGCAGCTCGGGACTCCAAGGGTACGAGCAGTACTTC.

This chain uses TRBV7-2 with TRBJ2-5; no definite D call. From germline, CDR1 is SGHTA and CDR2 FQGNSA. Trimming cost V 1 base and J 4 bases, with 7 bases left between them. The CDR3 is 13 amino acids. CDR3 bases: TGTGCCAGCAGCTTAGTGACTCTAGAGACCCAGTACTTC. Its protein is CASSLVTLETQYF.

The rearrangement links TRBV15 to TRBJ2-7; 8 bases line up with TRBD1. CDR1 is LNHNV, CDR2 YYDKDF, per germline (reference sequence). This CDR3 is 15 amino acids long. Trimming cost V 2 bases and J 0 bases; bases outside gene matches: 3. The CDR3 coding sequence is TGTGCCACCAGCAGACAGACAGGGGCCTCCTACGAGCAGTACTTC. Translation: CATSRQTGASYEQYF.

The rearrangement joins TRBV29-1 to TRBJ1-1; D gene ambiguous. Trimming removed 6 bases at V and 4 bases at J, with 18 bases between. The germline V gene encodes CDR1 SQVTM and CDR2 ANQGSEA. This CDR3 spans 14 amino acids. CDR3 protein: CSVGQTFGFTEAFF. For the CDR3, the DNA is TGCAGCGTGGGCCAAACATTCGGGTTCACTGAAGCTTTCTTT.

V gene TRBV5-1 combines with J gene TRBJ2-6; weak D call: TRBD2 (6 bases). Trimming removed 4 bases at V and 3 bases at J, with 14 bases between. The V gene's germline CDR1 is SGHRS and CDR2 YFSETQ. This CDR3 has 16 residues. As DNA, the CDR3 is TGCGCCAGCAGCCGTACTAGCTTGGGTGGGGCCAACGTCCTGACTTTC. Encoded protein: CASSRTSLGGANVLTF.

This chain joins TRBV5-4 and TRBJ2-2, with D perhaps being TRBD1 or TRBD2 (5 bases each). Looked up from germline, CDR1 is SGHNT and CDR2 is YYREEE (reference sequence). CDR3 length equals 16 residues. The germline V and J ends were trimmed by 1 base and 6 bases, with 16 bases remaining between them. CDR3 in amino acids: CASSLQKGRGAGELFF. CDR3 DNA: TGTGCCAGCAGCTTGCAGAAGGGTCGGGGCGCCGGGGAGCTGTTTTTT.

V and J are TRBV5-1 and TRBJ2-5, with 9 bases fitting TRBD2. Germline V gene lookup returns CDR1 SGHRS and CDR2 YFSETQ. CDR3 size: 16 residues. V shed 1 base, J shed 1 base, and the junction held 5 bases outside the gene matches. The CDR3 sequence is CASSLRAGGAQETQYF. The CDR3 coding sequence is TGCGCCAGCAGCTTGCGGGCGGGAGGGGCCCAAGAGACCCAGTACTTC.

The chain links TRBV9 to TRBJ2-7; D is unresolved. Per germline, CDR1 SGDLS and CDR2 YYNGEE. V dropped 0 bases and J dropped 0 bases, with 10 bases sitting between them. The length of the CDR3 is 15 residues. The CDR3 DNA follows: TGTGCCAGCAGCGTAGTCCCATATAGCTCCTACGAGCAGTACTTC. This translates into CASSVVPYSSYEQYF. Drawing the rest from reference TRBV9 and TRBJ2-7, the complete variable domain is DSGVTQTPKHLITATGQRVTLRCSPRSGDLSVYWYQQSLDQGLQFLIQYYNGEERAKGNILERFSAQQFPDLHSELNLSSLELGDSALYFCASSVVPYSSYEQYFGPGTRLTVT.